This T cell receptor beta chain was identified in a study of long-term antiretroviral therapy in people with HIV. A few counts support this clone. Germline CDR1 is SGHKS and CDR2 is YYEKEE (reference sequence). The CDR3 length is 15 residues. V shed 0 bases and J shed 4 bases, with 13 bases lying between them. Running of the v3.0 immunoSEQ assay took place at survey level. The protocol was immunoSEQ multiplex PCR, while the TCRdb copy is restricted to in-frame clones and leaves out a portion. The sample comprises around 15,000 clones, about 80% of which are singletons, and 20% to 25% rests with the top ten.

V and J are TRBV5-5 and TRBJ1-2, with a weak D call TRBD1 (5 bases). This receptor was taken from a man in his forties with HIV. The sample consisted of unsorted PBMCs, taken 2.1 years after starting antiretroviral therapy. CDR3 sequence reads: CASSLADRGTYGYTF. CDR3 in DNA: TGTGCCAGCAGCTTGGCCGACAGAGGTACCTATGGCTACACCTTC. The variable domain in full, with the rest retrieved from reference TRBV5-5 and TRBJ1-2, is DAGVTQSPTHLIKTRGQQVTLRCSPISGHKSVSWYQQVLGQGPQFIFQYYEKEERGRGNFPDRFSARQFPNYSSELNVNALLLGDSALYLCASSLADRGTYGYTFGSGTRLTVV.